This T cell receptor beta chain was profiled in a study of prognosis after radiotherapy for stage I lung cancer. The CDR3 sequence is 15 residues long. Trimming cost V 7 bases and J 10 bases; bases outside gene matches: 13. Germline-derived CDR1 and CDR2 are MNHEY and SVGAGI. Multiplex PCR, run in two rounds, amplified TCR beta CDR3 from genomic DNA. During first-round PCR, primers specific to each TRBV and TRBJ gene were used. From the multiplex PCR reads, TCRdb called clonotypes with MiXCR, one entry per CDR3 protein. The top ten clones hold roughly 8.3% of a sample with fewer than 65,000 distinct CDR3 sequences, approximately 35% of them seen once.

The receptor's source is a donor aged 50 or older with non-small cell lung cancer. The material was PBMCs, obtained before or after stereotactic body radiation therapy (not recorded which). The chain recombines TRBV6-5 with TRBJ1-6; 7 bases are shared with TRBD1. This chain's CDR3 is CASIQAPDRTSPLHF. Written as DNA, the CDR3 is TGTGCCAGCATCCAAGCCCCGGACAGGACCTCACCCCTCCACTTT.